This TCR beta chain was captured by sequencing in a study of early stage breast cancer tumors. Some clones are missing from TCRdb's copy, which holds only in-frame ones; the method was immunoSEQ multiplex PCR. In the table there are 30,000 or so clones, roughly four fifths of which are singletons. V trimming: 2 bases; J trimming: 3 bases; junction bases outside the gene matches: 3. The CDR3 is made up of 16 amino acids. Germline assignment: CDR1 SGHTA and CDR2 FQGNSA. This rearrangement joins TRBV7-2 to TRBJ2-1, with TRBD2 matching 11 bases. The TCR comes from a middle-aged person with breast cancer. The sample taken for sequencing was blood. The CDR3 DNA follows: TGTGCCAGCAGCTTAATCGGGACTAGCGGCTACAATGAGCAGTTCTTC. Protein product: CASSLIGTSGYNEQFF.